This T cell receptor (beta chain) is from a study of T-cell memory formation after mild COVID-19. Study results and caveats: CD4/CD8 balance characterized clones contracting day 15 to 85, and CD4+ skew characterized later expanders. The SARS-CoV-2 specificity of second-wave clones reaching peak at day 37 remained unverified. Clones which contracted sat mainly in CM and EM if CD4+, and in EMRA if CD8+.

In TCRdb, the 5' RACE reads were re-called with MiXCR into one record per CDR3 protein. Of about 100,000 distinct CDR3 sequences listed, more than 9.5% are singletons. This clonotype was counted between two and nine times. As yet, its antigen is unknown. The sequenced material came from PBMCs or a T cell subset sorted from them (not recorded which). The receptor's source is a man younger than 30 who had mild COVID-19 (a few samples of this study predate the infection). Cell type and time point are not known.

CDR3 DNA sequence: TGTGCTAGTGGTTTGGCTCCCTCCAATAATGAGCAGTTCTTC. Amino acid sequence: CASGLAPSNNEQFF. The V call is TRBV12-5, the J call TRBJ2-1; D gene unclear. Trimming stripped 1 base from V and 7 bases from J, with 11 bases between. Germline CDR1 LGHNT, CDR2 FRNRAP. This CDR3 is built from 14 residues.